This T cell receptor (beta chain) came from a study of cytomegalovirus exposure and HLA in healthy donors. Study-wide results and caveats: Confirmation in vitro established that three CMV-associated chains were specific for CMV antigens. TCR beta chains numbering approximately 150 were designated cytomegalovirus-associated. It was found in a later analysis that first-cohort TCR clusters tended to co-occur in the approximately 130 validation repertoires.

Measured with immunoSEQ multiplex PCR; TCRdb has only the in-frame clones, and not every one. Among about 150,000 clones, 85% to 90% were seen once, and the ten largest hold around 5.9%. A remark on this clone: Its matching antigen is unknown.

Germline V CDR1 and CDR2: SGHRS, YFSETQ. V shed 2 bases and J 6 bases; nucleotides not matched to a gene: 6. CDR3 length equals 15 residues. V and J are TRBV5-1 and TRBJ2-3, with TRBD2 matching over 10 bases. The source is a woman aged 25 to 39 in good health and CMV-seropositive. The sequencing sample was made of PBMCs. The CDR3 bases are TGCGCCAGCAGCTTTGAGCGGGGGGGCCCGGATACGCAGTATTTT. It codes for CASSFERGGPDTQYF.